This T cell receptor beta chain was identified in a study of memory CD4+ T cells and cytomegalovirus serostatus. On the study more broadly: This sample comes from healthy Belgian adults, fewer than 10 CMV seropositive, under 25 seronegative.

The sort gate was single viable CD3+CD4+CD8-CD45RO+ cells for memory CD4+ T cells. The CDR3 contains 14 residues. V lost 5 bases to trimming and J lost 4 bases, with 12 bases between them. Looked up from germline, CDR1 is SEHNR and CDR2 is FQNEAQ (reference sequence). Note on this clone: The antigen remains unidentified.

Overall study findings and caveats: Each of 67 CMV-associated TCRbeta sequences occurred in one to five individuals. The CMV-associated TCR signature appears largely within the CD4+ memory repertoire.

In the source study's methods: After removing out-of-frame reads, around 2,100,000 distinct TCRbeta sequences remained. Sequenced by immunoSEQ multiplex PCR; TCRdb stores in-frame clones only, minus some. That table supplies the V and J calls and clone size; D and trimming were determined from the DNA. This sample has 55,000 to 65,000 clones, with more than 70% found just once. Material: memory CD4+ T cells from blood. The source is an adult in good health and CMV-seronegative. Some clones in this sample may be carry-over from other donors' samples. This sequence joins TRBV7-9 and TRBJ1-3; D might be TRBD1 (5 bases). Here the CDR3 DNA reads TGTGCCAGCAGCACCGGGACGGGCGGAAACACCATATATTTT. Amino acid sequence: CASSTGTGGNTIYF.